This section outlines one T cell receptor (beta chain) sequence together with its context. This sample was included in a study of blood T cell repertoires in COVID-19. Study context: The study drew acute and convalescent COVID-19 samples from the United States, Italy and Spain. The cDNA or gDNA used as material had been derived from T cells, B-cell-depleted T cells, or PBMCs.

Between the trimmed V and J ends, which lost 6 bases and 8 bases, there was a span of 13 bases. Per the germline V gene, CDR1 is DFQATT and CDR2 is SNEGSKA (reference sequence). The CDR3 runs 11 residues. Clones were read by immunoSEQ multiplex PCR, and TCRdb kept only the in-frame ones, dropping some. The sample records under 300,000 clones, 85% to 90% being singletons. The sequenced material came from peripheral blood. This clonotype was obtained from a human donor in a cohort sampled during active COVID-19. The chain employs TRBV20-1 and TRBJ1-1; D perhaps matches TRBD1 (6 bases). DNA of the CDR3: TGCAGTGCACGACCGGGACACGAAGCTTTCTTT. It is translated as CSARPGHEAFF.